This T cell receptor beta chain was retrieved from a study of T cell responses to AZD1222 COVID-19 vaccine. Background on the study: Recipients boosted at about 4 weeks or about 12 weeks are pooled. Findings and limits, study-wide: Among vaccine-associated CD4 TCRs, coverage spanned spike, with dominance at 160-218 and 743-854. None of the repertoires were sampled until the peak T cell response had passed.

This table comes from immunoSEQ multiplex PCR, and its TCRdb copy is limited to in-frame clones, with some not included. The sample records 90,000 to 150,000 clones, about 85% being singletons. CDR1 and CDR2 from the germline V gene are MDHEN and SYDVKM. After removal of 4 bases from V and 5 bases from J, the junction contained 12 bases not matched to a gene. The CDR3 has 17 residues. The sample holds one count of this clone. The target antigen is unknown. The sequence derives from an adult in good health. This specimen was peripheral blood, taken on day 0 of AZD1222 vaccination. The chain has TRBV28 and TRBJ2-7; 12 positions match TRBD2. This CDR3 reads CASSSYLTSGRRNEQYF. In DNA, the CDR3 is TGTGCCAGCAGTTCCTACCTTACTAGCGGGAGGAGGAACGAGCAGTACTTC.